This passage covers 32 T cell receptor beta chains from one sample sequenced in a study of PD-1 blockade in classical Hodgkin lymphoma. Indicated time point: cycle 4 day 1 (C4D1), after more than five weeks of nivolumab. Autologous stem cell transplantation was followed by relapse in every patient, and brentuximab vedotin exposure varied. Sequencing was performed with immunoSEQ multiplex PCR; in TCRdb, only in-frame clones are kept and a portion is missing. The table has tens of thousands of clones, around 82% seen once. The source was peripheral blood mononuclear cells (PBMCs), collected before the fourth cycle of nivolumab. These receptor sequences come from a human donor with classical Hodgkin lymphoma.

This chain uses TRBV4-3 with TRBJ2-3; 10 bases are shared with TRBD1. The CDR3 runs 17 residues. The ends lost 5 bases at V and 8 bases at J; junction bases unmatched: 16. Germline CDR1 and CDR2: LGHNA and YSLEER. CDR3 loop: CASSKQQPGQGFGTQYF. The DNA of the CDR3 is TGCGCCAGCAGCAAACAACAACCGGGACAGGGGTTTGGTACGCAGTATTTT.

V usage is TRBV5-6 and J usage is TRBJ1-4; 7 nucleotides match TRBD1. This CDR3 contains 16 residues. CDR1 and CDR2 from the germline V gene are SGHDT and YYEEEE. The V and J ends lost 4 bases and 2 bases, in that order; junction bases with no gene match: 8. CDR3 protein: CASSATGVLTNEKLFF. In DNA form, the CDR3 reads TGTGCCAGCAGCGCCACAGGGGTCTTGACTAATGAAAAACTGTTTTTT.

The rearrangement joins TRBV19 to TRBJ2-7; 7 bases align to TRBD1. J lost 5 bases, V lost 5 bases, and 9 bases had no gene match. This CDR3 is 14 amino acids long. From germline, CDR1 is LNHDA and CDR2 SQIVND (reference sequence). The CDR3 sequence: CASSGQVFGHEQYF. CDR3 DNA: TGTGCCAGTAGTGGACAGGTTTTTGGTCACGAGCAGTACTTC.

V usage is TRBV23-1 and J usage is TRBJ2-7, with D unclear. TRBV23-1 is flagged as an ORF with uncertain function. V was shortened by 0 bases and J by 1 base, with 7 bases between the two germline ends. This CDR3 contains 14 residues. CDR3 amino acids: CASSQSSRSYEQYF. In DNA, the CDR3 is TGCGCCAGCAGTCAATCGTCCCGTTCCTACGAGCAGTACTTC.

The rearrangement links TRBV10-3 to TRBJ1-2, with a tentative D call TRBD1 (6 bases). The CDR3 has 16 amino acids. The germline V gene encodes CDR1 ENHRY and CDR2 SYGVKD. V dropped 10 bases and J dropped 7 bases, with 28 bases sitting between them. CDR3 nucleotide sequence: TGTGCCACTGCGACGGGGAGGGGGGCGCATGTTAGTGGCTACACCTTC. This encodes CATATGRGAHVSGYTF.

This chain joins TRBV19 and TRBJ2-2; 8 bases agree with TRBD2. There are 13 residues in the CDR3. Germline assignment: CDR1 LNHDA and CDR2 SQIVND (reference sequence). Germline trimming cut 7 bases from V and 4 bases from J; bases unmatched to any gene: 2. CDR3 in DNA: TGTGCCAGTACGGCGGGAGGCACCGGGGAGCTGTTTTTT. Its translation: CASTAGGTGELFF.

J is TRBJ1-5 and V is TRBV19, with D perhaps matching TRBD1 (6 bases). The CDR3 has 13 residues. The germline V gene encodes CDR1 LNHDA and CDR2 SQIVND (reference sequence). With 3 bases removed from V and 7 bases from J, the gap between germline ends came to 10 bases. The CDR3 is CASSMGARQPQHF. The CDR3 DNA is TGTGCCAGTAGTATGGGGGCAAGGCAGCCCCAGCATTTT.

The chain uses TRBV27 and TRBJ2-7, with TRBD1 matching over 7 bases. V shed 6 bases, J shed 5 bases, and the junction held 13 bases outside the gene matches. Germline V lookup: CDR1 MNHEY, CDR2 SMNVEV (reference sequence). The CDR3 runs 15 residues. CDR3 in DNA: TGTGCCAGCAGCAACAGGGGATCCCCTATGGACGAGCAGTACTTC. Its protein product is CASSNRGSPMDEQYF.

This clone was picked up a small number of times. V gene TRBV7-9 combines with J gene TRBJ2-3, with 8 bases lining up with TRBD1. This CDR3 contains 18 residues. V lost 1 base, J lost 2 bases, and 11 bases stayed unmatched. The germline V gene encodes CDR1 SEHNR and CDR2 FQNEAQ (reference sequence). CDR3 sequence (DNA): TGTGCCAGCAGCTTAGGGTCACTGGGACAGGAAAACACAGATACGCAGTATTTT. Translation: CASSLGSLGQENTDTQYF.

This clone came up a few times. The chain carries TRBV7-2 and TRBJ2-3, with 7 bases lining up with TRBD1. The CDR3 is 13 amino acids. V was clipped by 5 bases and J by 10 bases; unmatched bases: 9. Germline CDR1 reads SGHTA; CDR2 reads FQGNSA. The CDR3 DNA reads TGTGCCAGCAGCCTCCGGACAGGTTTTGCGCAGTATTTT. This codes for CASSLRTGFAQYF. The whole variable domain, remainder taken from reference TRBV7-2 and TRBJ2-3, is GAGVSQSPSNKVTEKGKDVELRCDPISGHTALYWYRQSLGQGLEFLIYFQGNSAPDKSGLPSDRFSAERTGGSVSTLTIQRTQQEDSAVYLCASSLRTGFAQYFGPGTRLTVL.

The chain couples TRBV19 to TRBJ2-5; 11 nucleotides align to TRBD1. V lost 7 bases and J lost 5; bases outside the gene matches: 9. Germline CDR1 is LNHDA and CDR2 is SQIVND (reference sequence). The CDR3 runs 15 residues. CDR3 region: CASNVRTGGGETQYF. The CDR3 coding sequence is TGTGCCAGTAACGTCCGGACAGGGGGCGGGGAGACCCAGTACTTC.

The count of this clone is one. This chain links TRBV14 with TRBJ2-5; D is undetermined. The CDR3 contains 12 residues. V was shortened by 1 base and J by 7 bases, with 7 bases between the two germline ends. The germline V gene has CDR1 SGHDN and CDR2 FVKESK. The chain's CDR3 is CASSQAGVTQYF. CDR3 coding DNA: TGTGCCAGCAGCCAAGCTGGGGTGACCCAGTACTTC. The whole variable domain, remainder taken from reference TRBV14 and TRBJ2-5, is EAGVTQFPSHSVIEKGQTVTLRCDPISGHDNLYWYRRVMGKEIKFLLHFVKESKQDESGMPNNRFLAERTGGTYSTLKVQPAELEDSGVYFCASSQAGVTQYFGPGTRLLVL.

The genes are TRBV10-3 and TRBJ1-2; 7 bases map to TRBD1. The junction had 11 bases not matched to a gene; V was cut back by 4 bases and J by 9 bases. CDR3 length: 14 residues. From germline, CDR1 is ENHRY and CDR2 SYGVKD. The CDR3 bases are TGTGCCATCAGTGGAACAGGGGTGGCAAAACGCTACACCTTC. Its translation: CAISGTGVAKRYTF.

The CDR3 region has the DNA TGTGCCAGCTCACTGGGACAGGCTGCCGAGCAGTACGTC. It codes for CASSLGQAAEQYV. The rearrangement uses TRBV18 and TRBJ2-7; 8 positions agree with TRBD1. The CDR3 covers 13 residues. V was pared by 4 bases and J by 6 bases, with 5 bases of the junction left unmatched. Germline assignment: CDR1 KGHSH and CDR2 LQKENI.

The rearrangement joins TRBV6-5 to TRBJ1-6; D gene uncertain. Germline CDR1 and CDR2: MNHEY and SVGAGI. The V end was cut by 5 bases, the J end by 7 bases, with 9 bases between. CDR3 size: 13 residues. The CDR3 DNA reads TGTGCCAGCAGTCCAATTGGAAATTCACCCCTCCACTTT. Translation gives CASSPIGNSPLHF.

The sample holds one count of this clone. The chain's CDR3 is CASSLAAHEQYF. The DNA for the CDR3 is TGTGCCAGCAGCTTAGCTGCCCACGAGCAGTACTTC. This chain uses TRBV7-9 with TRBJ2-7; no firm D call. Between the trimmed V and J ends, which lost 0 bases and 5 bases, there was a span of 5 bases. Germline V CDR1 and CDR2: SEHNR, FQNEAQ (reference sequence). The CDR3 covers 12 residues.

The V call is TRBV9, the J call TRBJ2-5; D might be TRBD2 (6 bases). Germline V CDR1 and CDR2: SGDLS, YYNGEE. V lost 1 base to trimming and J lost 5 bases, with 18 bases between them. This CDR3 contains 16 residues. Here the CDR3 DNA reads TGTGCCAGCAGCGTAACGGGAGCGGGTGGATACGAGACCCAGTACTTC. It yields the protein CASSVTGAGGYETQYF.

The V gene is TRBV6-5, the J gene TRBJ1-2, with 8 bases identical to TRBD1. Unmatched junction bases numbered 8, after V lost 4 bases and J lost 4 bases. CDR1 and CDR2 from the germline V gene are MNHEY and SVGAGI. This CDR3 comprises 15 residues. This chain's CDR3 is CASSSSRTGRYGYTF. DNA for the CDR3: TGTGCCAGCAGTTCTTCCCGGACAGGGCGCTATGGCTACACCTTC.

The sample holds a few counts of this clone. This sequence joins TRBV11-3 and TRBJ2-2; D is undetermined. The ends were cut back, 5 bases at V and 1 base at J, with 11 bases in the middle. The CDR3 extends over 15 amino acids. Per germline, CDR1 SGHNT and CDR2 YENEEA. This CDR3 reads CASSADSLNTGELFF. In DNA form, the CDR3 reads TGTGCCAGCAGCGCCGACTCGCTGAACACCGGGGAGCTGTTTTTT.

For the CDR3, the DNA is TGTGCCAGCAGCGCGGGACTAGCGGGATACAATGAGCAGTTCTTC. Protein sequence: CASSAGLAGYNEQFF. The chain is built from TRBV7-6 and TRBJ2-1; 13 nucleotides match TRBD2. The length of the CDR3 is 15 residues. V dropped 5 bases and J dropped 4; count of bases not matched to a gene: 2. CDR1 SGHVS and CDR2 FNYEAQ come from the germline V gene.

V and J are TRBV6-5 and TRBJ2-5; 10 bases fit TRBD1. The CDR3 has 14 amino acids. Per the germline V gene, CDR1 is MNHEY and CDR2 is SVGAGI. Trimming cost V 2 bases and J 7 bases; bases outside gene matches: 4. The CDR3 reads CASSYPGDRGTQYF. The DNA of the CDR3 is TGTGCCAGCAGTTACCCGGGGGACAGGGGGACCCAGTACTTC.

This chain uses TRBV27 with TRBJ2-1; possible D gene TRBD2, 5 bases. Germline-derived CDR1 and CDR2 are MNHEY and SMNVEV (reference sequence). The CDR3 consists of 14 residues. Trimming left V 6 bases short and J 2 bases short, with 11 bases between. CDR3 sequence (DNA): TGTGCCAGCAGCGGGGAAAGCACCTACAATGAGCAGTTCTTC. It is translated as CASSGESTYNEQFF.

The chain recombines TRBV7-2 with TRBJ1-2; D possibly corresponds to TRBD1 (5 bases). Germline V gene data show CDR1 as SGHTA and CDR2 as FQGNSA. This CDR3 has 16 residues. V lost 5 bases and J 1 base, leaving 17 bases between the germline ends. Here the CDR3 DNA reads TGTGCCAGCAGCCTCGCCCCCACCCAGGGTAACTATGGCTACACCTTC. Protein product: CASSLAPTQGNYGYTF.

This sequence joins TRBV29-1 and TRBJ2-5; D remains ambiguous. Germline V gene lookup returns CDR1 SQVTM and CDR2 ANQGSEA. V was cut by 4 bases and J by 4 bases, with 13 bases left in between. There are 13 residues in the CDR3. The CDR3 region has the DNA TGCAGCGTTGGGGGTTCGGCGGCAGAGACCCAGTACTTC. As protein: CSVGGSAAETQYF.

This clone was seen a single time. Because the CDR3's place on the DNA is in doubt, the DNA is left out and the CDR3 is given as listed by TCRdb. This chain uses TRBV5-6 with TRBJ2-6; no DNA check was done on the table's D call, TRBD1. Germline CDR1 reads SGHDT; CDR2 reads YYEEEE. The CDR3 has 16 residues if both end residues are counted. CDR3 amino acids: CASSLMWASGANVPTF.

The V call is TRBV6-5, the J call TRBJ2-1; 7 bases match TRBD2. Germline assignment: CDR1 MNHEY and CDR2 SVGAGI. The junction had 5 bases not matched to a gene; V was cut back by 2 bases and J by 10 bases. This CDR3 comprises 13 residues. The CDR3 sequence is CASSYKPAGEQFF. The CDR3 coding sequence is TGTGCCAGCAGTTACAAACCAGCGGGGGAGCAGTTCTTC.

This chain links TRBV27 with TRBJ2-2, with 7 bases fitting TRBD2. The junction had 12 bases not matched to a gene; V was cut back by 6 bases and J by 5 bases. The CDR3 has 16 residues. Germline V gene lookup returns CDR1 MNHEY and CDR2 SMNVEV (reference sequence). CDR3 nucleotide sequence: TGTGCCAGCAGGACCGTGACCGGGGGGAGTACCGGGGAGCTGTTTTTT. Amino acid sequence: CASRTVTGGSTGELFF.

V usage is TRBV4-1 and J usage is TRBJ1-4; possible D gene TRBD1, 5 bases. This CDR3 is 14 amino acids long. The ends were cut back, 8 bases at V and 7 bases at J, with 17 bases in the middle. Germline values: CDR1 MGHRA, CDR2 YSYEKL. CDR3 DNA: TGCGCCAGCCGTTTCTTGGGGGGGGGTGAAAAACTGTTTTTT. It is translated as CASRFLGGGEKLFF.

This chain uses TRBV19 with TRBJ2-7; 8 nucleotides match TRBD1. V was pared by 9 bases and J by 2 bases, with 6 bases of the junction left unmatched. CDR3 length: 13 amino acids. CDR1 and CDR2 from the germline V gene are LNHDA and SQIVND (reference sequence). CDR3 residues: CASRDRGAYEQYF. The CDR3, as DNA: TGTGCCAGCAGAGACAGGGGAGCCTACGAGCAGTACTTC.

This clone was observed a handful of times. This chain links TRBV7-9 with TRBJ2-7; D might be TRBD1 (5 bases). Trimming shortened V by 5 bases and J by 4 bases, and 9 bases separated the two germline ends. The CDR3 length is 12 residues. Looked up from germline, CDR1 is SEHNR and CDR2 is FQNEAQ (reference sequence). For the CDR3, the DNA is TGTGCCAGCAGCCACCAGGGATACGAGCAGTACTTC. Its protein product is CASSHQGYEQYF.

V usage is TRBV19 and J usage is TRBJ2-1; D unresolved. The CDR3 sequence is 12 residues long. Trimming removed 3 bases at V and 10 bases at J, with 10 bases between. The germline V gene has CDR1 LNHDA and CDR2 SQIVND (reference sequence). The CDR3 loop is CASSIGLREQFF. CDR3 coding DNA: TGTGCCAGTAGTATCGGTTTAAGGGAGCAGTTCTTC.

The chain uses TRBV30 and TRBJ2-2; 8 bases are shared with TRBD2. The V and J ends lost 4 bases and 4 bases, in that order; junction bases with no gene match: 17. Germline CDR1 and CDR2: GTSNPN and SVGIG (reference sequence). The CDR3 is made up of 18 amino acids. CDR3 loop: CAWNQGLAGDLGTGELFF. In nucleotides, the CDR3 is TGTGCCTGGAATCAAGGGCTAGCGGGCGATCTTGGCACCGGGGAGCTGTTTTTT.